What follows describes a single T cell receptor beta chain. Its antigen is unknown. The sample originates from a study of immune evolution from preneoplasia to lung adenocarcinoma. Study-wide background: HLA loss of heterozygosity: about 7% AIS, under 19% MIA, approximately 35% ADC, none AAH. Findings of the study overall: Later-stage lesions appeared to have more T cells, more diversity, less clonality. Top clone share appeared to fall from AAH through AIS, MIA, adenocarcinoma.

Measured with immunoSEQ multiplex PCR; TCRdb has only the in-frame clones, and not every one. Of more than 3,500 clones listed, roughly 90% are singletons. Sequencing was performed on FFPE minimally invasive lung adenocarcinoma tissue. The source is a donor of 70 years or more with lung adenocarcinoma.

The CDR3 sequence is CASSLASGMKFF. CDR3 sequence (DNA): TGTGCCAGCAGCTTAGCCAGCGGTATGAAGTTCTTC. The chain is built from TRBV7-2 and TRBJ2-1, with a possible D match to TRBD2 (5 bases). V shed 0 bases and J shed 14 bases, with 11 bases lying between them. This CDR3 region has 12 residues. Germline CDR1 is SGHTA and CDR2 is FQGNSA.